The entry below gives a single TCR beta chain sequence along with its context. Antigen unknown. The method was immunoSEQ multiplex PCR; TCRdb's version includes in-frame clones alone and lacks a portion of them. Of roughly 130,000 clones detected, around 92% appear once; the ten largest clones hold under 2%. The data are from a study of T cell responses to AZD1222 COVID-19 vaccine. Background on the study: Combined were second doses at about 4 or about 12 weeks.

Overall study results and limits: Baseline serostatus was positive in only 5 to 7 AZD1222 recipients. The sample set comprised mostly white British donors with more females, and clonal diversity was possibly underestimated. Mapped onto spike, vaccine-associated CD4 TCRs spanned it and were dominant at 160-218 and 743-854.

J gave up 8 bases and V 4 bases, and 3 bases lay outside the gene matches. Germline CDR1 reads SGHNT; CDR2 reads YYREEE (reference sequence). The CDR3 contains 14 residues. This TCR was recovered from an adult in good health. The chain employs TRBV5-4 and TRBJ1-6; 10 bases align to TRBD1. Sequencing used peripheral blood, obtained on day 0 of AZD1222 vaccination. The CDR3 here is CASSGQGGDSPLHF. In nucleotides, the CDR3 is TGTGCCAGCAGCGGACAGGGGGGGGATTCACCCCTCCACTTT.